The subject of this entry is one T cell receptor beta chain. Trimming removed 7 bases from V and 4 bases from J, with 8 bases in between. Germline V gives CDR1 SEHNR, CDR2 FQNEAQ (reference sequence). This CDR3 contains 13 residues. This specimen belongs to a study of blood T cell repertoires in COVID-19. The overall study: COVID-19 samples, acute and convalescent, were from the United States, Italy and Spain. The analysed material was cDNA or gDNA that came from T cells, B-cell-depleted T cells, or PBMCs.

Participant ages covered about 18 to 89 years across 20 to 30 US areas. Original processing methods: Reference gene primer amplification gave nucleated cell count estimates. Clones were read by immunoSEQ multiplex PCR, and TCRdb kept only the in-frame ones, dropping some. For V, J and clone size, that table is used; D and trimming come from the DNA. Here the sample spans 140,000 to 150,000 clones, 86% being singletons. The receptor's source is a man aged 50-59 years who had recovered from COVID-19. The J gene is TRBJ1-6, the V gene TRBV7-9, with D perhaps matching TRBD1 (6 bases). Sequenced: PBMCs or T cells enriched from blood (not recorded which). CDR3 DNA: TGTGCCAGCATTGGACAGTATAATTCACCCCTCCACTTT. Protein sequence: CASIGQYNSPLHF.